What follows are 4 T cell receptor beta chains derived from one specimen sequenced in a study of identical twins. TCRdb reanalysed the 5' RACE reads using MiXCR and keeps one entry per CDR3 protein. The data contain around 1.7 million distinct CDR3 sequences, roughly a third of them singletons. Sequenced: cord blood. The receptors stem from a newborn girl in good health.

This clonotype was observed a handful of times. The V call is TRBV28, the J call TRBJ1-6, with D unresolved. Looked up from germline, CDR1 is MDHEN and CDR2 is SYDVKM. The CDR3 contains 14 residues. Between the trimmed V and J ends, which lost 6 bases and 4 bases, there was a span of 10 bases. The CDR3 bases are TGTGCCAGCAGCTTCCAGCAATATAATTCACCCCTCCACTTT. Protein: CASSFQQYNSPLHF.

The gene calls are TRBV19 and TRBJ1-2, with D possibly matching TRBD1 (6 bases). This CDR3 spans 15 amino acids. V lost 7 bases and J lost 0, with 15 bases in between. The germline V gene encodes CDR1 LNHDA and CDR2 SQIVND (reference sequence). This CDR3 reads CASTPQGGANYGYTF. CDR3 DNA sequence: TGTGCCAGTACCCCACAGGGCGGAGCTAACTATGGCTACACCTTC. The entire variable domain, with the rest obtained from reference TRBV19 and TRBJ1-2, is as follows: DGGITQSPKYLFRKEGQNVTLSCEQNLNHDAMYWYRQDPGQGLRLIYYSQIVNDFQKGDIAEGYSVSREKKESFPLTVTSAQKNPTAFYLCASTPQGGANYGYTFGSGTRLTVV.

The chain joins TRBV20-1 to TRBJ1-2, with D hard to call. Germline values: CDR1 DFQATT, CDR2 SNEGSKA (reference sequence). The ends were cut back, 3 bases at V and 1 base at J, with 15 bases in the middle. CDR3 length: 15 amino acids. CDR3 coding DNA: TGCAGTGCTAGTCCATCCTCGCCTTTTAACTATGGCTACACCTTC. Its protein product is CSASPSSPFNYGYTF.

Worth noting for this clonotype: A junction end diverges from the germline sequence, so it may reflect a read error. The chain combines TRBV2 with TRBJ1-2; D is unclear. CDR1 and CDR2 from the germline V gene are SNHLY and FYNNEI. This CDR3 comprises 12 residues. CDR3 sequence (DNA): TGTACCAGCAACTCCCGGGGCTATGGCTACACCTTC. Its translation is CTSNSRGYGYTF.